Each of the 6 T cell receptor beta chains below was sequenced from the same sample in a study of follicular helper T cells after annual influenza vaccination. Repertoires were generated with immunoSEQ multiplex PCR, while TCRdb's copy carries only in-frame clones and drops some. The data show about 7,300 clones, over 70% seen once. Time point meaning: 2015-2016 season, 7 days after influenza vaccination. This sample comprised CXCR5+ CD38- circulating T follicular helper cells from blood, obtained 7 days after influenza vaccination. The subset is: circulating Tfh, non-naive CD4+CXCR5+PD-1+ (ICOS+CD38+ or ICOS-CD38-). These receptors were taken from an adult who received the influenza vaccine.

Details on this clone: The junction shows a germline mismatch at one end, possibly a read error. The J gene is TRBJ1-2, the V gene TRBV5-1; TRBD1 matches 9 bases. The CDR3 covers 13 residues. Germline V gives CDR1 SGHRS, CDR2 YFSETQ. The CDR3 here is CASSLEQGAGYTF. DNA for the CDR3: TGTGCCAGCAGCTTGGAACAGGGGGCTGGCTACACCTTC.

DNA of the CDR3: TGTGCCAGCAGCTTCGTCAGACAGGGGATGAACACTGAAGCTTTCTTT. Its translation is CASSFVRQGMNTEAFF. V is TRBV11-2 and J is TRBJ1-1, with 8 nucleotides matching TRBD1. Trimming at V came to 3 bases and at J to 0 bases, leaving 6 bases not matched to a gene. There are 16 residues in the CDR3. Germline CDR1 and CDR2: SGHAT and FQNNGV.

The chain combines TRBV6-1 with TRBJ2-7; 7 nucleotides line up with TRBD1. Germline CDR1 MNHNS, CDR2 SASEGT. The CDR3 consists of 15 residues. V shed 3 bases, J shed 3 bases, and the junction held 8 bases outside the gene matches. The CDR3 loop is CASSDPTGAIYEQYF. DNA of the CDR3: TGTGCCAGCAGTGATCCAACAGGGGCCATCTACGAGCAGTACTTC.

This clone was observed a handful of times. CDR3 amino acids: CASSGRISYEQYF. The CDR3 DNA reads as TGTGCCAGCAGCGGACGGATTAGCTACGAGCAGTACTTC. The chain carries TRBV11-2 and TRBJ2-7; D gene uncertain. The CDR3 consists of 13 residues. With 5 bases removed from V and 3 bases from J, the gap between germline ends came to 11 bases. The V gene's germline CDR1 is SGHAT and CDR2 FQNNGV.

This clone was recorded once. This chain joins TRBV30 and TRBJ2-7; 8 bases agree with TRBD2. The CDR3 has 16 residues. Per the germline V gene, CDR1 is GTSNPN and CDR2 is SVGIG (reference sequence). Losses at the gene ends were 2 bases for V and 8 bases for J; bases not matched to a gene: 17. In DNA form, the CDR3 reads TGTGCCTGGAGTCCCCCTTCACTAGCGGCCCTTAGGAAGCAGTACTTC. This translates into CAWSPPSLAALRKQYF.

The genes are TRBV5-8 and TRBJ1-1, with D possibly TRBD1 on 6 matching bases. With 0 bases removed from V and 4 bases from J, the gap between germline ends came to 10 bases. The CDR3 totals 14 residues. The germline V gene encodes CDR1 SGHTS and CDR2 YDEGEE. The DNA for the CDR3 is TGTGCCAGCAGCTTGGAGGGGGGAGGCACTGAAGCTTTCTTT. It codes for CASSLEGGGTEAFF. The full variable domain, rest sourced from reference TRBV5-8 and TRBJ1-1, is EAGVTQSPTHLIKTRGQQATLRCSPISGHTSVYWYQQALGLGLQFLLWYDEGEERNRGNFPPRFSGRQFPNYSSELNVNALELEDSALYLCASSLEGGGTEAFFGQGTRLTVV.